Below, 25 T cell receptor beta chains from the same sample are listed, as sequenced in a study of regulatory T cells in long-lasting Graves disease. Documented time point: newly diagnosed GD, antithyroid drugs for less than 3 months. Extracted PBMC RNA gave rise to the TCR library. Library construction for TCR beta used iRepertoire HTBI primers and Arm-PCR of CDR3 regions. TCRdb re-analysed the multiplex PCR reads in MiXCR, keeping a single row per CDR3 protein. The table records 350,000 to 550,000 distinct CDR3 sequences, under 15% of them present only once. The same data also contributed to another study, on T cells in Graves' hyperthyroidism and ophthalmopathy.

Sequences were derived from peripheral blood mononuclear cells (PBMCs), sampled at new diagnosis, from a patient treated with antithyroid drugs. These receptors all stem from a young woman with Graves disease.

The gene calls are TRBV3-1 and TRBJ2-7; D might be TRBD2 (5 bases). Germline CDR1 is LGHDT and CDR2 is YNNKEL (reference sequence). Trimming left V 4 bases short and J 6 bases short, with 19 bases between. The CDR3 extends over 15 amino acids. CDR3 nucleotides: TGTGCCAGCAGCCCTAGAGCCGAGGAGGAAGGCGAGCAGTACTTC. Residues: CASSPRAEEEGEQYF.

This clonotype was counted ten times or more. The chain employs TRBV2 and TRBJ1-1; D remains unclear. V lost 8 bases, J lost 1 base, and 14 bases lay in between. Germline CDR1 reads SNHLY; CDR2 reads FYNNEI. CDR3 size: 14 residues. This CDR3 is CASCEELTNTEAFF. The CDR3 nucleotides read TGTGCCAGCTGCGAGGAGCTTACGAACACTGAAGCTTTCTTT.

The sample holds many counts of this clonotype. The gene calls are TRBV7-8 and TRBJ1-5, with D perhaps matching TRBD1 (5 bases). The germline V gene has CDR1 SGHVS and CDR2 FQNEAQ. This CDR3 contains 15 residues. Deletions cut 1 base from V and 7 bases from J, with 14 bases between. DNA of the CDR3: TGTGCCAGCAGCTTAGTCGGGGCCAAAGGGCAGCCCCAGCATTTT. Amino acid sequence: CASSLVGAKGQPQHF.

The chain uses TRBV14 and TRBJ2-7; 11 nucleotides agree with TRBD2. Germline CDR1 SGHDN, CDR2 FVKESK. This CDR3 contains 15 residues. After removal of 1 base from V and 3 bases from J, the junction contained 2 bases not matched to a gene. CDR3 sequence reads: CASSQGLAGLYEQYF. The CDR3 bases are TGTGCCAGCAGCCAAGGACTAGCGGGACTCTACGAGCAGTACTTC.

The J gene is TRBJ1-4, the V gene TRBV11-2, with no clear D. V shed 3 bases and J shed 5 bases, with 10 bases lying between them. The CDR3 runs to 14 residues. Germline V gives CDR1 SGHAT, CDR2 FQNNGV. The CDR3 nucleotides are TGTGCCAGCAGCTTCGTGGGCGTGAATGAAAAACTGTTTTTT. This codes for CASSFVGVNEKLFF. The full variable domain, in which reference TRBV11-2 and TRBJ1-4 provide the parts outside the CDR3, is EAGVAQSPRYKIIEKRQSVAFWCNPISGHATLYWYQQILGQGPKLLIQFQNNGVVDDSQLPKDRFSAERLKGVDSTLKIQPAKLEDSAVYLCASSFVGVNEKLFFGSGTQLSVL.

The chain has TRBV19 and TRBJ2-7; tentative D call: TRBD2 (5 bases). In germline, CDR1 is LNHDA, CDR2 SQIVND (reference sequence). Trimming pared 1 base from V and 0 bases from J, leaving 10 bases between. CDR3 size: 15 residues. CDR3 nucleotides: TGTGCCAGTAGTATAGGTCAGCGGTTCTCCTACGAGCAGTACTTC. Translated, it gives CASSIGQRFSYEQYF.

Worth noting for this clonotype: Compared with germline, one end of the junction differs, possibly owing to a read error. This chain joins TRBV20-1 and TRBJ1-1; 7 positions agree with TRBD1. Germline V gives CDR1 DFQATT, CDR2 SNEGSKA (reference sequence). This CDR3 spans 14 amino acids. Written as DNA, the CDR3 is TGCGGTGCTAGGCACAGGGGTCTTAACACTGAAGCTTTCTTT. Amino acid sequence: CGARHRGLNTEAFF.

This clonotype was detected only once. For the CDR3, the DNA is TGTGCCAGCAGTTTCCCATACTACGAGCAGTACTTC. Residues: CASSFPYYEQYF. V gene TRBV28 combines with J gene TRBJ2-7; D ambiguous. Trimming removed 3 bases from V and 3 bases from J, with 6 bases in between. CDR1 is MDHEN, CDR2 SYDVKM, per germline. This CDR3 region has 12 residues.

The table lists this clonotype with many counts. The chain couples TRBV2 to TRBJ2-7; maybe TRBD2 (5 bases). The CDR3 is 13 residues long. Trimming shortened V by 1 base and J by 4 bases, and 8 bases separated the two germline ends. Germline CDR1 SNHLY, CDR2 FYNNEI. DNA of the CDR3: TGTGCCAGCAGTGAAGAGAGGGTTTACGAGCAGTACTTC. Translation: CASSEERVYEQYF.

V gene TRBV12-3 or TRBV12-4 combines with J gene TRBJ1-1; D gene ambiguous. This CDR3 is built from 16 residues. V lost 5 bases to trimming and J lost 6 bases, with 22 bases between them. The CDR3: CASSINSVPRRPEAFF. The CDR3 coding sequence is TGTGCCAGCAGTATCAACTCGGTGCCACGTCGGCCTGAAGCTTTCTTT.

This chain joins TRBV9 and TRBJ2-4; 9 positions agree with TRBD2. The V gene end was trimmed by 0 bases and the J gene end by 7 bases; junction bases not matched to a gene: 2. The CDR3 length is 14 residues. Germline lookup yields CDR1 SGDLS and CDR2 YYNGEE. The CDR3 nucleotides read TGTGCCAGCAGCGTAGGTAGCGGGAGCAACATTCAGTACTTC. Amino acid sequence: CASSVGSGSNIQYF. Supplemented by reference TRBV9 and TRBJ2-4, the full variable domain reads DSGVTQTPKHLITATGQRVTLRCSPRSGDLSVYWYQQSLDQGLQFLIQYYNGEERAKGNILERFSAQQFPDLHSELNLSSLELGDSALYFCASSVGSGSNIQYFGAGTRLSVL.

The sample holds many counts of this clonotype. This chain links TRBV6-1 with TRBJ2-5; TRBD2 matches at 12 bases. This CDR3 region has 14 residues. V lost 6 bases and J lost 7; bases outside the gene matches: 6. Germline V CDR1 and CDR2: MNHNS, SASEGT. In nucleotides, the CDR3 is TGTGCCAGCAGGCTAGCGGGAGGGGACGGGACCCAGTACTTC. Its translation: CASRLAGGDGTQYF.

The table lists this clonotype with many counts. This chain uses TRBV3-1 with TRBJ2-1; no definite D call. V lost 5 bases to trimming and J lost 8 bases, with 10 bases between them. The CDR3 spans 12 residues. Germline CDR1 is LGHDT and CDR2 is YNNKEL (reference sequence). CDR3 amino acids: CASSSLMDEQFF. CDR3 sequence (DNA): TGTGCCAGCAGCAGCCTCATGGATGAGCAGTTCTTC.

The chain joins TRBV12-3 or TRBV12-4 to TRBJ2-1, with 10 bases lining up with TRBD2. With V trimmed by 7 bases and J by 1 base, 4 bases remained unmatched. This CDR3 comprises 15 residues. This CDR3 reads CASILSGRSYNEQFF. Here the CDR3 DNA reads TGTGCCAGCATCCTTAGCGGGAGGTCCTACAATGAGCAGTTCTTC.

The rearrangement uses TRBV20-1 and TRBJ2-7, with 12 bases identical to TRBD2. This CDR3 spans 15 amino acids. Germline CDR1 DFQATT, CDR2 SNEGSKA (reference sequence). The J segment lost 4 bases and the V segment lost 2 bases, leaving 6 bases of the junction unmatched. CDR3 in amino acids: CSARNLAGGGYEQYF. The CDR3 nucleotides are TGCAGTGCTAGAAACCTAGCGGGAGGGGGGTACGAGCAGTACTTC.

This clonotype came up many times. This chain joins TRBV30 and TRBJ1-5; 7 nucleotides agree with TRBD1. This CDR3 is built from 14 residues. The germline V gene encodes CDR1 GTSNPN and CDR2 SVGIG (reference sequence). V shed 2 bases and J 3 bases; nucleotides not matched to a gene: 4. The DNA of the CDR3 is TGTGCCTGGAGTTTTACAGGGGCCAATCAGCCCCAGCATTTT. Encoded protein: CAWSFTGANQPQHF.

This chain joins TRBV4-1 and TRBJ2-3, with D possibly TRBD2 on 6 matching bases. Germline CDR1 and CDR2: MGHRA and YSYEKL. V lost 1 base and J lost 0, with 17 bases in between. This CDR3 has 18 residues. The CDR3 loop reads CASSQVSSAGPSTDTQYF. In DNA, the CDR3 is TGCGCCAGCAGCCAAGTGTCCAGCGCGGGGCCCAGCACAGATACGCAGTATTTT.

This clonotype was seen a few times. The J gene is TRBJ1-5, the V gene TRBV24-1; D not resolved. This CDR3 spans 12 amino acids. The V gene's germline CDR1 is KGHDR and CDR2 SFDVKD. Trimming pared 4 bases from V and 4 bases from J, leaving 4 bases between. The CDR3 here is CATSERNQPQHF. The CDR3 DNA follows: TGTGCCACCAGTGAACGGAATCAGCCCCAGCATTTT.

This clonotype was picked up many times. V gene TRBV7-8 combines with J gene TRBJ1-5; D not resolved. The CDR3 runs to 11 residues. With 8 bases removed from V and 6 bases from J, the gap between germline ends came to 8 bases. CDR1 and CDR2 (germline): SGHVS, FQNEAQ. CDR3 in amino acids: CASGVGQPQHF. The CDR3 nucleotides read TGTGCCAGCGGGGTGGGTCAGCCCCAGCATTTT.

This chain joins TRBV11-2 and TRBJ2-7; TRBD1 or TRBD2 may be the D gene (5 bases each). Germline V lookup: CDR1 SGHAT, CDR2 FQNNGV. Trimming cost V 1 base and J 0 bases, with 10 bases left between them. This CDR3 contains 15 residues. The CDR3 DNA follows: TGTGCCAGCAGCTTAGGCCCGGGACCCTCCTACGAGCAGTACTTC. Protein product: CASSLGPGPSYEQYF.

This clonotype came up many times. The J gene is TRBJ2-3, the V gene TRBV15; no clear D. The ends were cut back, 0 bases at V and 2 bases at J, with 6 bases in the middle. Germline V gene lookup returns CDR1 LNHNV and CDR2 YYDKDF (reference sequence). The CDR3 is 14 residues long. The CDR3 bases are TGTGCCACCAGCAGAGAGGCCTCCACAGATACGCAGTATTTT. Its translation: CATSREASTDTQYF.

The J gene is TRBJ2-1, the V gene TRBV29-1, with 9 bases lining up with TRBD1. There are 12 residues in the CDR3. V lost 7 bases and J lost 5; bases outside the gene matches: 3. Germline V gene data show CDR1 as SQVTM and CDR2 as ANQGSEA. CDR3 bases: TGCAGCGGGGACAGGGCCAACAATGAGCAGTTCTTC. Encoded protein: CSGDRANNEQFF.

This clonotype came up many times. This chain joins TRBV30 and TRBJ1-1, with 9 bases that match TRBD1. The CDR3 length is 14 residues. CDR1 and CDR2 (germline): GTSNPN, SVGIG (reference sequence). With V trimmed by 7 bases and J by 8 bases, 14 bases remained unmatched. The CDR3 coding sequence is TGTGCCTACCCCCACCGGGACAGGGCAAAGGAAGCTTTCTTT. It is translated as CAYPHRDRAKEAFF.

At least ten counts were recorded for this clonotype. The rearrangement joins TRBV11-2 to TRBJ2-3; D is unclear. V was trimmed by 2 bases and J by 5 bases, leaving 17 bases between them. The length of the CDR3 is 16 residues. Germline CDR1 SGHAT, CDR2 FQNNGV. The CDR3 region is CASSLRFRTLLDTQYF. CDR3 bases: TGTGCCAGCAGCTTAAGGTTCCGGACCTTACTAGATACGCAGTATTTT.

In its sample, this clonotype was seen a few times. The V call is TRBV2, the J call TRBJ2-7; D call uncertain. This CDR3 has 14 residues. From germline, CDR1 is SNHLY and CDR2 FYNNEI. V shed 2 bases and J shed 4 bases, with 12 bases lying between them. The CDR3 loop is CASSESEPPYEQYF. CDR3 nucleotides: TGTGCCAGCAGTGAATCGGAACCCCCTTACGAGCAGTACTTC. Complete variable domain (other parts from reference TRBV2 and TRBJ2-7): EPEVTQTPSHQVTQMGQEVILRCVPISNHLYFYWYRQILGQKVEFLVSFYNNEISEKSEIFDDQFSVERPDGSNFTLKIRSTKLEDSAMYFCASSESEPPYEQYFGPGTRLTVT.